This T cell receptor beta chain was recorded in a study of cytomegalovirus exposure and HLA in healthy donors. Study conclusions and caveats: Most TCR sequences were uncommon, yet certain public TCRs appeared in many donors. According to the study, approximately 150 TCR beta chains were cytomegalovirus-associated.

Worth noting for this clone: Its antigen is not known.

The PCR was carried out with 60 Vbeta primers and 13 Jbeta primers. As originally analysed: Later reanalysis found approximately 76 million unique TCR beta chains, 10 million to 12 million of them shared. Clones were sequenced by immunoSEQ multiplex PCR, and TCRdb holds only the in-frame ones, with some missing. V, J and clone size are those of that table, while D and trimming were read from the DNA. The data include some 120,000 clones; the top ten clones carry 1%. The donors were healthy bone marrow donors. The CDR3 loop spans 13 amino acids. Germline values: CDR1 SNHLY, CDR2 FYNNEI. The V end lost 4 bases, the J end lost 4 bases, and 10 bases lay between the germline ends.

Sequencing was carried out using PBMCs. The sequence was obtained from a man in his late teens or twenties in good health and CMV-seronegative. The chain recombines TRBV2 with TRBJ1-2; possibly TRBD1 for D (5 bases). CDR3 bases: TGTGCCAGCAGTGCCGGCAGGGTCTATGGCTACACCTTC. The encoded protein is CASSAGRVYGYTF.